This entry lists 10 T cell receptor beta chains sequenced from one sample in a study of blood T cell repertoires in COVID-19. The protocol was immunoSEQ multiplex PCR, while the TCRdb copy is restricted to in-frame clones and leaves out a portion. Of more than 100,000 clones in the sample, around nine tenths were seen once. The sequenced sample consisted of peripheral blood. The receptors come from a human donor in a cohort sampled during active COVID-19.

V gene TRBV5-1 combines with J gene TRBJ1-1; 9 bases fit TRBD1. Trimming removed 0 bases from V and 10 bases from J; junction bases left unmatched: 10. CDR1 is SGHRS, CDR2 YFSETQ, per germline. This CDR3 has 15 residues. CDR3 loop: CASSLGGQGTWIAFF. The CDR3, as DNA: TGCGCCAGCAGCTTGGGCGGACAGGGGACATGGATAGCTTTCTTT.

The rearrangement joins TRBV27 to TRBJ2-6, with TRBD1 identical over 7 bases. Germline CDR1 is MNHEY and CDR2 is SMNVEV (reference sequence). There are 16 residues in the CDR3. V was clipped by 2 bases and J by 4 bases; unmatched bases: 5. Written as DNA, the CDR3 is TGTGCCAGCAGTTTAGGAACAGGGGCGGGGGCCAACGTCCTGACTTTC. Translated: CASSLGTGAGANVLTF.

CDR3 residues: CASSPLAAKNIQYF. CDR3 nucleotides: TGTGCCAGCAGCCCGCTAGCGGCCAAAAACATTCAGTACTTC. The chain links TRBV3-1 (or the pseudogene TRBV3-2) to TRBJ2-4; possible D gene TRBD2, 6 bases. CDR3 size: 14 residues. V lost 4 bases and J 1 base, leaving 8 bases between the germline ends. In germline, CDR1 is LGHDT, CDR2 YNNKEL (reference sequence).

This chain joins TRBV25-1 and TRBJ2-2; no reliable D call. This CDR3 has 14 amino acids. Germline lookup yields CDR1 MGHDK and CDR2 SYGVNS. With 2 bases removed from V and 4 bases from J, the gap between germline ends came to 8 bases. The CDR3 coding sequence is TGTGCCAGCAGTGAAGGGCCCTCCACCGGGGAGCTGTTTTTT. It translates to CASSEGPSTGELFF. Filled out from reference TRBV25-1 and TRBJ2-2, the complete variable domain reads EADIYQTPRYLVIGTGKKITLECSQTMGHDKMYWYQQDPGMELHLIHYSYGVNSTEKGDLSSESTVSRIRTEHFPLTLESARPSHTSQYLCASSEGPSTGELFFGEGSRLTVL.

The chain combines TRBV9 with TRBJ2-2, with 7 bases aligning to TRBD2. In germline, CDR1 is SGDLS, CDR2 YYNGEE. The CDR3 runs to 15 residues. V was clipped by 3 bases and J by 2 bases; unmatched bases: 4. The CDR3, as DNA: TGTGCCAGCAGCGAGGCGGGAGATAACACCGGGGAGCTGTTTTTT. Translation gives CASSEAGDNTGELFF.

The rearrangement uses TRBV5-8 and TRBJ1-2; D not resolved. V shed 6 bases and J shed 4 bases, with 16 bases lying between them. Germline lookup yields CDR1 SGHTS and CDR2 YDEGEE. This CDR3 contains 14 residues. CDR3: CASILYRIRYGYTF. The CDR3 coding sequence is TGTGCCAGCATCCTGTACAGAATTCGCTATGGCTACACCTTC. The full variable domain, rest sourced from reference TRBV5-8 and TRBJ1-2, is EAGVTQSPTHLIKTRGQQATLRCSPISGHTSVYWYQQALGLGLQFLLWYDEGEERNRGNFPPRFSGRQFPNYSSELNVNALELEDSALYLCASILYRIRYGYTFGSGTRLTVV.

The chain recombines TRBV11-2 with TRBJ1-4, with D perhaps matching TRBD1 (6 bases). V lost 5 bases, J lost 4 bases, and 14 bases lay in between. Germline V CDR1 and CDR2: SGHAT, FQNNGV. The CDR3 runs 15 residues. CDR3 DNA: TGTGCCAGCAGCCCCTTAGGGGGGGGTAATGAAAAACTGTTTTTT. Encoded protein: CASSPLGGGNEKLFF.

V usage is TRBV7-2 and J usage is TRBJ2-1, with TRBD1 identical over 10 bases. Trimming took 3 bases from V and 7 from J; bases not matched to a gene: 12. The CDR3 loop spans 17 amino acids. CDR1 is SGHTA and CDR2 is FQGNSA in the germline V gene. CDR3 residues: CASSFTIRDRGTNEQFF. CDR3 DNA: TGTGCCAGCAGCTTCACGATCCGGGACAGGGGAACGAATGAGCAGTTCTTC.

The V gene is TRBV10-1, the J gene TRBJ2-5; 7 bases align to TRBD2. Germline V lookup: CDR1 WNHNN, CDR2 SYGVQD (reference sequence). The CDR3 covers 14 residues. J lost 2 bases, V lost 5 bases, and 5 bases had no gene match. The CDR3 DNA sequence: TGCGCCAGCAGTTCAGCGGGGACTCAAGAGACCCAGTACTTC. The encoded protein is CASSSAGTQETQYF.

This clone was observed once. The V call is TRBV7-8, the J call TRBJ1-5; 7 positions match TRBD1. The junction had 5 bases not matched to a gene; V was cut back by 7 bases and J by 2 bases. The CDR3 runs to 14 residues. Germline CDR1 is SGHVS and CDR2 is FQNEAQ. CDR3 coding DNA: TGTGCCAGCACCAAAGGGACAGGCAATCAGCCCCAGCATTTT. Translating it yields CASTKGTGNQPQHF.